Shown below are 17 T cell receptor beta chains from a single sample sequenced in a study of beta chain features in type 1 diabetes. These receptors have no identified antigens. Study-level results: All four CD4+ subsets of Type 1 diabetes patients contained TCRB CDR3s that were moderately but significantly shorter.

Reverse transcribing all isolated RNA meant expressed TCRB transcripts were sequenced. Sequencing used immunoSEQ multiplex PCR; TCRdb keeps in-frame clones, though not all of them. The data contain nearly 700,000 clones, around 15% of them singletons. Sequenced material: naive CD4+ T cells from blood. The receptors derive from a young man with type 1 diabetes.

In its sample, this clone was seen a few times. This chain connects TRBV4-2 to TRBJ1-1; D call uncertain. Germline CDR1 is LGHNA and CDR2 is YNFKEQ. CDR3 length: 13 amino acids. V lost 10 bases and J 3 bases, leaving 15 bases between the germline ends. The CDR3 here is CAIRSQADTEAFF. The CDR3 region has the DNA TGTGCCATACGCTCTCAGGCCGACACTGAAGCTTTCTTT.

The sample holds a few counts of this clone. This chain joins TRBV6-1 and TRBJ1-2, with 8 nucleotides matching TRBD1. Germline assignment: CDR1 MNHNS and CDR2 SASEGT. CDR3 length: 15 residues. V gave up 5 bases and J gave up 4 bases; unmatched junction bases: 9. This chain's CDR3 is CASSLDRGIIYGYTF. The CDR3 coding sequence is TGTGCCAGCAGTCTCGACAGGGGTATCATCTATGGCTACACCTTC.

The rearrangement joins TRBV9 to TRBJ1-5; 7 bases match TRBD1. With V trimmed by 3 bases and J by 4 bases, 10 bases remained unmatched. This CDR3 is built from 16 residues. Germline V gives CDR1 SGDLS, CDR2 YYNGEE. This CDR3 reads CASSESHRGTNQPQHF. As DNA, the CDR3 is TGTGCCAGCAGCGAATCTCACAGGGGTACAAATCAGCCCCAGCATTTT.

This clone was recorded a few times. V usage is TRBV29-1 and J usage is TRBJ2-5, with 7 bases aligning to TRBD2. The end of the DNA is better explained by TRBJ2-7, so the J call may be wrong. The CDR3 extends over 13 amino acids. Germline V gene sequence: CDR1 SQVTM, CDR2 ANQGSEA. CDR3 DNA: TGCAGCGGAGCGGCTAGCGGCTCCTACGAGCAGTACTTC. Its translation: CSGAASGSYEQYF.

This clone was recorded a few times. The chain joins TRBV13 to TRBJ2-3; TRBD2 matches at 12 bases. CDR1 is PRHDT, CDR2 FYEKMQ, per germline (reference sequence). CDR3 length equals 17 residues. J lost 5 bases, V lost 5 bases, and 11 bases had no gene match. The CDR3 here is CASSLTRTSGELDTQYF. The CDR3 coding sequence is TGTGCCAGCAGCCTCACGCGGACTAGCGGGGAGCTAGATACGCAGTATTTT.

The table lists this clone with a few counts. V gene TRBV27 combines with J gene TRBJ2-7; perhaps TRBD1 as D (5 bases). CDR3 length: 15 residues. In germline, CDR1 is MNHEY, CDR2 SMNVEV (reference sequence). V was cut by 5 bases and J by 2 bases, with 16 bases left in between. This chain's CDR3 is CASSIRFLGAYEQYF. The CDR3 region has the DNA TGTGCCAGCAGTATAAGGTTTTTAGGGGCCTACGAGCAGTACTTC.

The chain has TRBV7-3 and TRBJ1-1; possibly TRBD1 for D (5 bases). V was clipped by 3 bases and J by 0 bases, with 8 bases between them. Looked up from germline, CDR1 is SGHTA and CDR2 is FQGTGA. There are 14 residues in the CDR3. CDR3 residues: CASSLTDMNTEAFF. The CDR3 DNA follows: TGTGCCAGCAGCTTGACAGACATGAACACTGAAGCTTTCTTT.

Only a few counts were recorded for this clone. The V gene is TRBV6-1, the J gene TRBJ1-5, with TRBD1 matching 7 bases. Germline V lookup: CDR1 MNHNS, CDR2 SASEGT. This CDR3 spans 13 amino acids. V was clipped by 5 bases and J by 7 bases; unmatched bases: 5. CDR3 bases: TGTGCCAGCAGTTCGACAGGGTCGCAGCCCCAGCATTTT. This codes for CASSSTGSQPQHF.

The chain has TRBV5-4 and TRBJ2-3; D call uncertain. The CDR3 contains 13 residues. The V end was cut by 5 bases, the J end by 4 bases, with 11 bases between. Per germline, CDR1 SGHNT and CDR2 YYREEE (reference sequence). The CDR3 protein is CASRLQASDTQYF. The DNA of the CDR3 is TGTGCCAGCAGACTGCAAGCCTCAGATACGCAGTATTTT. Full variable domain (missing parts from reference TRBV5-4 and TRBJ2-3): ETGVTQSPTHLIKTRGQQVTLRCSSQSGHNTVSWYQQALGQGPQFIFQYYREEENGRGNFPPRFSGLQFPNYSSELNVNALELDDSALYLCASRLQASDTQYFGPGTRLTVL.

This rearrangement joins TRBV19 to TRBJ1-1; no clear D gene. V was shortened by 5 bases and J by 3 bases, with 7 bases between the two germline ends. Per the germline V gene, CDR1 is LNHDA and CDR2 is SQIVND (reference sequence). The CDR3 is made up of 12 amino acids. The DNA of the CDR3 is TGTGCCAGTAGTTTTGTCGACACTGAAGCTTTCTTT. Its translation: CASSFVDTEAFF.

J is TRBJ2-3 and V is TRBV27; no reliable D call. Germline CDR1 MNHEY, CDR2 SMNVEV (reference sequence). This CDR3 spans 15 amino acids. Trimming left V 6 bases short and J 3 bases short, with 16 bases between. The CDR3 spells CASSLVGVGTDTQYF. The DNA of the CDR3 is TGTGCCAGCAGCTTGGTGGGTGTGGGGACAGATACGCAGTATTTT.

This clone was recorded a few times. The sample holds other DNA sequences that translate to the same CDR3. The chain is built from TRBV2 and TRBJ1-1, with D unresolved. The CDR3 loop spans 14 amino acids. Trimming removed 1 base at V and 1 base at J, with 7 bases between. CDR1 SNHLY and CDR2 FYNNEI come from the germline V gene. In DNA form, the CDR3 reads TGTGCCAGCAGTGAAGTGGTGCAGAACACTGAAGCTTTCTTT. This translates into CASSEVVQNTEAFF.

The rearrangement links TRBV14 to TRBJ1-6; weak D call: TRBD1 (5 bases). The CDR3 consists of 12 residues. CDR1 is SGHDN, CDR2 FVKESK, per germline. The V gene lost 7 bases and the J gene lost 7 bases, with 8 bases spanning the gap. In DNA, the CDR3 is TGTGCCAGCACCCGGGGCAATTCACCCCTCCACTTT. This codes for CASTRGNSPLHF.

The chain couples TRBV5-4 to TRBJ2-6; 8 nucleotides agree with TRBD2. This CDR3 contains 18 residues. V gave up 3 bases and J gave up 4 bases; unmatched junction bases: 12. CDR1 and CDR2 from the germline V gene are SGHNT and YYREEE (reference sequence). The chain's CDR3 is CASSSGRDSLLGANVLTF. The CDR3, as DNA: TGTGCCAGCAGCTCCGGGAGGGACTCCTTACTAGGGGCCAACGTCCTGACTTTC.

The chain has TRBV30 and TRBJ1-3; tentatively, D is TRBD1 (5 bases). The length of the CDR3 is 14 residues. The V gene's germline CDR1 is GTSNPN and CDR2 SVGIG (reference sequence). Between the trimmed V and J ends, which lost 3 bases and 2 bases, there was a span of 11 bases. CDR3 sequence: CAWSPGDAGNTIYF. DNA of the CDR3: TGTGCCTGGAGCCCGGGGGATGCTGGAAACACCATATATTTT.

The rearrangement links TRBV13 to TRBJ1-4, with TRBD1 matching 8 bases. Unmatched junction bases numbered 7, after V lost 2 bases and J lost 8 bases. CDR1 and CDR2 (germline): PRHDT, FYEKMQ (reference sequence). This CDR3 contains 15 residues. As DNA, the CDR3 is TGTGCCAGCAGCTTAATGGACAGGGTTGGAGAAAAACTGTTTTTT. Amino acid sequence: CASSLMDRVGEKLFF. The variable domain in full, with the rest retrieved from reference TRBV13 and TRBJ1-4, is AAGVIQSPRHLIKEKRETATLKCYPIPRHDTVYWYQQGPGQDPQFLISFYEKMQSDKGSIPDRFSAQQFSDYHSELNMSSLELGDSALYFCASSLMDRVGEKLFFGSGTQLSVL.

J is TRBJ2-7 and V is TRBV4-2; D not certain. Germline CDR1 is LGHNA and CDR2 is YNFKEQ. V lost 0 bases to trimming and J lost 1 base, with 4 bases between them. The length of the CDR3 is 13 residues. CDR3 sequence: CASSQEISYEQYF. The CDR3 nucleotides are TGTGCCAGCAGCCAAGAGATTTCCTACGAGCAGTACTTC.